A single sample is the source of the 21 T cell receptor beta chains below, sequenced in a study of shared clonotypes between healthy human individuals. The table came from immunoSEQ multiplex PCR; TCRdb's copy has only in-frame clones and leaves some out. The top ten hold 0.39% of the sample, which has about 2.3 million clones, approximately 93% seen once. The sample taken for sequencing was naive CD4+ T cells from PBMCs. Subset: CD45RA+ positively selected. The receptors derive from a young man in good health. Some clones in this sample may be carry-over from other donors' samples.

The V and J genes are TRBV28 and TRBJ2-7; D possibly corresponds to TRBD1 (6 bases). With 3 bases removed from V and 2 bases from J, the gap between germline ends came to 17 bases. The CDR3 extends over 16 amino acids. The germline gives CDR1 MDHEN, CDR2 SYDVKM. The CDR3 coding sequence is TGTGCCAGCAGTTTTTTGCAGGGGCTAACCCCCTACGAGCAGTACTTC. It translates to CASSFLQGLTPYEQYF.

The chain is built from TRBV7-3 and TRBJ2-3; 10 positions agree with TRBD1. Germline V gives CDR1 SGHTA, CDR2 FQGTGA. The J segment lost 4 bases and the V segment lost 5 bases, leaving 6 bases of the junction unmatched. The CDR3 contains 15 residues. DNA of the CDR3: TGTGCCAGCAGCCGTAGGACAGGGGGGCCAGATACGCAGTATTTT. This encodes CASSRRTGGPDTQYF.

The chain is built from TRBV10-3 and TRBJ1-1, with D perhaps matching TRBD1 (5 bases). The CDR3 extends over 14 amino acids. Germline V CDR1 and CDR2: ENHRY, SYGVKD. The V and J ends lost 6 bases and 1 base respectively, with 12 bases between them. CDR3 coding DNA: TGTGCCATCAGGAAGGACACCGGGAACACTGAAGCTTTCTTT. Its translation is CAIRKDTGNTEAFF.

The chain combines TRBV7-9 with TRBJ2-3, with 10 positions matching TRBD2. The CDR3 is 18 residues long. Per the germline V gene, CDR1 is SEHNR and CDR2 is FQNEAQ (reference sequence). Unmatched junction bases numbered 13, after V lost 3 bases and J lost 4 bases. This CDR3 reads CASSFPPGSSGSSDTQYF. The CDR3, as DNA: TGTGCCAGCAGCTTTCCCCCGGGTTCTAGCGGGAGTTCAGATACGCAGTATTTT.

The J gene is TRBJ2-1, the V gene TRBV2, with D perhaps TRBD2 (5 bases). Germline CDR1 is SNHLY and CDR2 is FYNNEI. The V gene lost 9 bases and the J gene lost 0 bases, with 12 bases spanning the gap. This CDR3 has 14 residues. The chain's CDR3 is CASSEALSYNEQFF. The CDR3, as DNA: TGTGCCAGTTCGGAGGCCCTCTCCTACAATGAGCAGTTCTTC.

This chain joins TRBV5-1 and TRBJ2-5; the match to TRBD1 covers 8 bases. With 4 bases clipped from V and 7 bases from J, the junction kept 0 bases outside the gene matches. The germline V gene has CDR1 SGHRS and CDR2 YFSETQ. The CDR3 runs 11 residues. This CDR3 reads CASSGTGTQYF. The CDR3 DNA is TGCGCCAGCAGCGGGACAGGGACCCAGTACTTC.

This clone was picked up one time. V gene TRBV11-2 combines with J gene TRBJ2-2; D not certain. Germline CDR1 is SGHAT and CDR2 is FQNNGV. Trimming removed 5 bases at V and 7 bases at J, with 8 bases between. The CDR3 has 12 residues. CDR3: CASSPLVGELFF. In nucleotides, the CDR3 is TGTGCCAGCAGCCCTCTTGTCGGGGAGCTGTTTTTT.

This rearrangement joins TRBV11-2 to TRBJ1-5, with TRBD1 as a possible D gene (5 bases). The CDR3 runs 15 residues. Trimming removed 0 bases at V and 6 bases at J, with 12 bases between. Germline assignment: CDR1 SGHAT and CDR2 FQNNGV. CDR3: CASSLDGRGGQPQHF. As DNA, the CDR3 is TGTGCCAGCAGCTTAGATGGGCGGGGCGGTCAGCCCCAGCATTTT.

This chain uses TRBV30 with TRBJ2-1; 10 bases match TRBD2. In germline, CDR1 is GTSNPN, CDR2 SVGIG (reference sequence). The CDR3 sequence is 14 residues long. The trim removed 2 bases at V and 3 bases at J, leaving 1 base unmatched. The CDR3 loop is CAWSSSGSYNEQFF. The DNA of the CDR3 is TGTGCCTGGAGTTCTAGCGGGAGCTACAATGAGCAGTTCTTC.

This chain links TRBV5-1 with TRBJ2-7; 13 bases align to TRBD2. V gave up 4 bases and J gave up 4 bases; unmatched junction bases: 11. The CDR3 spans 17 residues. From germline, CDR1 is SGHRS and CDR2 YFSETQ. CDR3 residues: CASSPTQLAGGPYEQYF. Written as DNA, the CDR3 is TGCGCCAGCAGCCCTACCCAACTAGCGGGAGGGCCTTACGAGCAGTACTTC.

This chain connects TRBV18 to TRBJ1-5; 7 bases match TRBD1. V was clipped by 3 bases and J by 6 bases; unmatched bases: 8. The CDR3 length is 15 residues. Germline CDR1 reads KGHSH; CDR2 reads LQKENI. The CDR3, as DNA: TGTGCCAGCTCACCGGAACAGGGGCCGGGTCAGCCCCAGCATTTT. Its translation is CASSPEQGPGQPQHF. Filled out from reference TRBV18 and TRBJ1-5, the complete variable domain reads NAGVMQNPRHLVRRRGQEARLRCSPMKGHSHVYWYRQLPEEGLKFMVYLQKENIIDESGMPKERFSAEFPKEGPSILRIQQVVRGDSAAYFCASSPEQGPGQPQHFGDGTRLSIL.

V usage is TRBV18 and J usage is TRBJ2-5; TRBD1 aligns across 7 bases. J lost 4 bases, V lost 4 bases, and 3 bases had no gene match. This CDR3 comprises 13 residues. Germline V gives CDR1 KGHSH, CDR2 LQKENI. In DNA form, the CDR3 reads TGTGCCAGCTCACGAGGGACAGCAGAGACCCAGTACTTC. Its protein is CASSRGTAETQYF.

The rearrangement joins TRBV2 to TRBJ2-7; D possibly corresponds to TRBD1 (5 bases). V was shortened by 7 bases and J by 2 bases, with 12 bases between the two germline ends. This CDR3 is built from 13 residues. CDR1 and CDR2 (germline): SNHLY, FYNNEI. CDR3 coding DNA: TGTGCCAGCACCGCCGGACAAACCTACGAGCAGTACTTC. It translates to CASTAGQTYEQYF.

The chain joins TRBV30 to TRBJ2-1; D not resolved. Trimming cost V 0 bases and J 7 bases, with 10 bases left between them. CDR1 is GTSNPN, CDR2 SVGIG, per germline (reference sequence). The CDR3 contains 13 residues. This CDR3 reads CAWSVRALNEQFF. The CDR3 nucleotides read TGTGCCTGGAGTGTAAGGGCCCTGAATGAGCAGTTCTTC.

J is TRBJ2-7 and V is TRBV4-1; 10 bases agree with TRBD2. The germline V gene encodes CDR1 MGHRA and CDR2 YSYEKL. V was clipped by 1 base and J by 2 bases; unmatched bases: 5. The CDR3 length is 16 residues. CDR3 DNA: TGCGCCAGCAGCCAAGGATTAGCGGGAGGCGCCTACGAGCAGTACTTC. Protein product: CASSQGLAGGAYEQYF.

The rearrangement uses TRBV5-6 and TRBJ2-5; TRBD1 aligns across 12 bases. This CDR3 spans 16 amino acids. The V gene's germline CDR1 is SGHDT and CDR2 YYEEEE. The junction had 6 bases not matched to a gene; V was cut back by 1 base and J by 5 bases. The DNA for the CDR3 is TGTGCCAGCAGCTTGAGGGACAGGGGGCTTTTGGAGACCCAGTACTTC. This gives the protein CASSLRDRGLLETQYF.

This clone was seen a single time. The chain carries TRBV28 and TRBJ2-7; D is uncertain. Germline V gene data show CDR1 as MDHEN and CDR2 as SYDVKM. The CDR3 runs 14 residues. V lost 7 bases and J lost 7, with 20 bases in between. CDR3: CASTGVLLPREQYF. DNA for the CDR3: TGTGCCAGCACGGGTGTACTTCTCCCTCGGGAGCAGTACTTC. The variable domain in full, completed from reference TRBV28 and TRBJ2-7, reads DVKVTQSSRYLVKRTGEKVFLECVQDMDHENMFWYRQDPGLGLRLIYFSYDVKMKEKGDIPEGYSVSREKKERFSLILESASTNQTSMYLCASTGVLLPREQYFGPGTRLTVT.

The V call is TRBV18, the J call TRBJ1-2; TRBD1 agrees at 12 bases. After removal of 6 bases from V and 6 bases from J, the junction contained 8 bases not matched to a gene. The CDR3 covers 15 residues. The V gene's germline CDR1 is KGHSH and CDR2 LQKENI. The chain's CDR3 is CASSSGTGGFHGYTF. CDR3 DNA sequence: TGTGCCAGCTCTTCCGGGACAGGGGGCTTCCATGGCTACACCTTC. The full variable domain, its missing parts supplied by reference TRBV18 and TRBJ1-2, is NAGVMQNPRHLVRRRGQEARLRCSPMKGHSHVYWYRQLPEEGLKFMVYLQKENIIDESGMPKERFSAEFPKEGPSILRIQQVVRGDSAAYFCASSSGTGGFHGYTFGSGTRLTVV.

On this clone: Other nucleotide sequences from this sample produce the same CDR3. The chain couples TRBV28 to TRBJ2-7, with 7 bases matching TRBD2. Trimming cost V 3 bases and J 2 bases; bases outside gene matches: 4. Germline assignment: CDR1 MDHEN and CDR2 SYDVKM. CDR3 length: 14 residues. The CDR3 region has the DNA TGTGCCAGCAGTTTGGGAGGGAGAGCCTACGAGCAGTACTTC. Residues: CASSLGGRAYEQYF.

The count of this clone is one. This sequence joins TRBV29-1 and TRBJ2-4; a weak D match, TRBD1 (6 bases). Germline assignment: CDR1 SQVTM and CDR2 ANQGSEA. The CDR3 consists of 12 residues. Trimming shortened V by 4 bases and J by 8 bases, and 12 bases separated the two germline ends. The CDR3, as DNA: TGCAGCGTTGTCAGGGGAGCGGACATTCAGTACTTC. This sequence encodes CSVVRGADIQYF.

The CDR3: CASSQGRGPYGYTF. In DNA form, the CDR3 reads TGTGCCAGCAGCCAAGGCCGGGGGCCTTATGGCTACACCTTC. This chain joins TRBV14 and TRBJ1-2; the D gene is possibly TRBD1 (6 bases). The V gene's germline CDR1 is SGHDN and CDR2 FVKESK. The CDR3 is 14 residues long. Trimming took 1 base from V and 5 from J, leaving 11 bases between them.